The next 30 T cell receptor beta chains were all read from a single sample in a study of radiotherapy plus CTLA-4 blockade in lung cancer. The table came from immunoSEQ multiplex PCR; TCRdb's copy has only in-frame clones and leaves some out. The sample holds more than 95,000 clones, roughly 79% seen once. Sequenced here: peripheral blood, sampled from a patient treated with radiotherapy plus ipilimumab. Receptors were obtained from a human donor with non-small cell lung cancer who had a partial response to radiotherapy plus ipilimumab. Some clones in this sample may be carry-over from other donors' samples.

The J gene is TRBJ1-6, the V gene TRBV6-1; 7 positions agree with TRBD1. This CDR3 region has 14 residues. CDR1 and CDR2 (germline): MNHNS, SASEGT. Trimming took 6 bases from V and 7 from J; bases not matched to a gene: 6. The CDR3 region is CASRDGTANSPLHF. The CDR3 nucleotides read TGTGCCAGCAGGGACGGGACAGCCAATTCACCCCTCCACTTT.

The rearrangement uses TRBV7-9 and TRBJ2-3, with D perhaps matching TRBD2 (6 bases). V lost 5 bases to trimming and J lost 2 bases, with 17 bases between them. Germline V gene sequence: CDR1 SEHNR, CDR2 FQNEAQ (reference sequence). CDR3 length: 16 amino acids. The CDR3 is CASSGGTAGTTDTQYF. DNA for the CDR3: TGTGCCAGCAGCGGGGGGACGGCGGGTACCACAGATACGCAGTATTTT.

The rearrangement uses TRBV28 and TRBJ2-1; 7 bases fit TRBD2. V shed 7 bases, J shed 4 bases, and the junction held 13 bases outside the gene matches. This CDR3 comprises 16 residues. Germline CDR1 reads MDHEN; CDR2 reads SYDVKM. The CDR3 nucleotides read TGTGCCAGCACCCCTCTGCGGGAGACTCATTACAATGAGCAGTTCTTC. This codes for CASTPLRETHYNEQFF.

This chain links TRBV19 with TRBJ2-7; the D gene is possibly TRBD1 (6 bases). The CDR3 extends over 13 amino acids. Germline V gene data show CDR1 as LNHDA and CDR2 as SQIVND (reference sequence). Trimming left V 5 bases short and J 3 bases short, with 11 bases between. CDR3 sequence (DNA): TGTGCCAGTAGTGAACAGGGTGGCTACGAGCAGTACTTC. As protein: CASSEQGGYEQYF.

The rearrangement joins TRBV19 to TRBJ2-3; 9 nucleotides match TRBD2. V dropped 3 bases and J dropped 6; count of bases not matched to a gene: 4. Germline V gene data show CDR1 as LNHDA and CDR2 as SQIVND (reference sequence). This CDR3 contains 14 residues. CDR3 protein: CASSMRLAADTQYF. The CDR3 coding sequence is TGTGCCAGTAGTATGAGACTAGCGGCGGATACGCAGTATTTT. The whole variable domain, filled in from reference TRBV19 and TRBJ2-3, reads DGGITQSPKYLFRKEGQNVTLSCEQNLNHDAMYWYRQDPGQGLRLIYYSQIVNDFQKGDIAEGYSVSREKKESFPLTVTSAQKNPTAFYLCASSMRLAADTQYFGPGTRLTVL.

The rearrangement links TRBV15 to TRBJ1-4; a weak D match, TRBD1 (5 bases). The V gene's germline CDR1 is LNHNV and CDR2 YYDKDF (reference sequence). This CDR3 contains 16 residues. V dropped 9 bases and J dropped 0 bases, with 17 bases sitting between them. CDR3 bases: TGTGCCACTTTCAACCAGATGACAGCAACTAATGAAAAACTGTTTTTT. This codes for CATFNQMTATNEKLFF.

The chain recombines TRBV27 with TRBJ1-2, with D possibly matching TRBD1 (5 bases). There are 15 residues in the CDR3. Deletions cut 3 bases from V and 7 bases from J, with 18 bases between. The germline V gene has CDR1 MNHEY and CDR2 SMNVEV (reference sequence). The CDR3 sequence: CASSFGWQGGVGYTF. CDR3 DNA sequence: TGTGCCAGCAGTTTTGGTTGGCAGGGAGGAGTTGGCTACACCTTC.

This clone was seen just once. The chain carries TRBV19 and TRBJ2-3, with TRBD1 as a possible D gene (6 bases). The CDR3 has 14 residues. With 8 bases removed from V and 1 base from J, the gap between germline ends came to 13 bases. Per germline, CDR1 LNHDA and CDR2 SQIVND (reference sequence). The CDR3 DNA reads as TGTGCCAGTCGGTCGGGACACCGCACAGATACGCAGTATTTT. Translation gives CASRSGHRTDTQYF.

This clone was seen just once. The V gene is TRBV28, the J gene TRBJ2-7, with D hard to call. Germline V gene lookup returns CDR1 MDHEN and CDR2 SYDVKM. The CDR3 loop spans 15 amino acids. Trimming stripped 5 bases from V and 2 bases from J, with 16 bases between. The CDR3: CASSPGAAAPYEQYF. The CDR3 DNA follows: TGTGCCAGCAGTCCGGGTGCGGCGGCCCCCTACGAGCAGTACTTC.

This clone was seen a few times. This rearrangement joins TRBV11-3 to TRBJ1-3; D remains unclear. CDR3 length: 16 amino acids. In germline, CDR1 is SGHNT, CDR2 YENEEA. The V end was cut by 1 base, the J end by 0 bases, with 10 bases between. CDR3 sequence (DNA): TGTGCCAGCAGCTTAGGCACACCAGACTCTGGAAACACCATATATTTT. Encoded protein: CASSLGTPDSGNTIYF.

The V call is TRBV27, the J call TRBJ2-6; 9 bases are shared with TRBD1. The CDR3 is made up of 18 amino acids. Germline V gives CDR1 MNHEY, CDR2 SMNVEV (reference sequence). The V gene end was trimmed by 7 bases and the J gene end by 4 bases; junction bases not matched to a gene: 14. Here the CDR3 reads CASTRAGTGSPGANVLTF. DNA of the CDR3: TGTGCCAGCACTAGGGCCGGGACAGGGAGTCCCGGGGCCAACGTCCTGACTTTC.

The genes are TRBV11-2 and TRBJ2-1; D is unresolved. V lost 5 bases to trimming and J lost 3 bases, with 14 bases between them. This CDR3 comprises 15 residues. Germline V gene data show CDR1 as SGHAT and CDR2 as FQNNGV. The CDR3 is CASSINPQNYNEQFF. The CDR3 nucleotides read TGTGCCAGCAGCATTAATCCACAAAACTACAATGAGCAGTTCTTC.

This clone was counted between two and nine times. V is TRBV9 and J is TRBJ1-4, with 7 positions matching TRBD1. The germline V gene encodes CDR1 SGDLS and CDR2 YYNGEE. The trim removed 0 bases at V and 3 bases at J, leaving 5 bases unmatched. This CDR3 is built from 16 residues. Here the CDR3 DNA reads TGTGCCAGCAGCGTAGCTACGGGACAGCCTAATGAAAAACTGTTTTTT. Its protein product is CASSVATGQPNEKLFF.

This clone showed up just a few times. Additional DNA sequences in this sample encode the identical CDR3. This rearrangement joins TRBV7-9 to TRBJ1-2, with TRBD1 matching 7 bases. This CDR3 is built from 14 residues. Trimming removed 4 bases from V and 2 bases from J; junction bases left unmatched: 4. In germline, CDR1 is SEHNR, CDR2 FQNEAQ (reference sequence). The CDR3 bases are TGTGCCAGCAGCTCTCCGACAGGGAACTATGGCTACACCTTC. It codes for CASSSPTGNYGYTF.

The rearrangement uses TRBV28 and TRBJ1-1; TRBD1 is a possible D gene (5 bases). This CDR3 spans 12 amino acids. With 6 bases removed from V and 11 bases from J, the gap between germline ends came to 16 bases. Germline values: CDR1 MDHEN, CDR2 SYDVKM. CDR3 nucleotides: TGTGCCAGCAGCCTGGGGCATATCGACGCTTTCTTT. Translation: CASSLGHIDAFF.

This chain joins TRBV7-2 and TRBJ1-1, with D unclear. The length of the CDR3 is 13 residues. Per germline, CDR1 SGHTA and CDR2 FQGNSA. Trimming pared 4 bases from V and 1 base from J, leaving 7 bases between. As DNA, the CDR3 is TGTGCCAGCAGCTCGGGTCCGAACACTGAAGCTTTCTTT. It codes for CASSSGPNTEAFF.

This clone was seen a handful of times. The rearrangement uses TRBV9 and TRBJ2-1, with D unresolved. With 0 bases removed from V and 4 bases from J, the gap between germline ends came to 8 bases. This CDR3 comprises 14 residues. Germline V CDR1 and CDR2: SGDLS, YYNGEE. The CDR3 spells CASSVGGVYNEQFF. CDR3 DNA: TGTGCCAGCAGCGTAGGCGGAGTTTACAATGAGCAGTTCTTC.

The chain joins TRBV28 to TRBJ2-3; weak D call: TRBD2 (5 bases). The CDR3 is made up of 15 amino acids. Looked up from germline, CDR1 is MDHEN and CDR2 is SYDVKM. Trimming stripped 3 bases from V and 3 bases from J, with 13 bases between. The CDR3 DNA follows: TGTGCCAGCAGTTTCTTCGCGGGTGCAACAGATACGCAGTATTTT. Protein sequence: CASSFFAGATDTQYF.

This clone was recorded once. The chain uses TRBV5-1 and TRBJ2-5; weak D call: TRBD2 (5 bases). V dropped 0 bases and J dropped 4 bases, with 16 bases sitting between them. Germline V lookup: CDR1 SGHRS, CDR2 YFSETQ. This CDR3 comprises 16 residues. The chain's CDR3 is CASSLVLTLAPETQYF. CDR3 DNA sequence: TGCGCCAGCAGCTTGGTGCTAACCCTAGCCCCAGAGACCCAGTACTTC.

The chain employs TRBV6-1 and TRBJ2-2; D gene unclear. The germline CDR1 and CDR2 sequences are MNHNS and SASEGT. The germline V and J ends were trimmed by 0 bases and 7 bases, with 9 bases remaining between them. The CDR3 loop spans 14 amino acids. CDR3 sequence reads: CASSEAADNGELFF. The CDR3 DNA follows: TGTGCCAGCAGTGAAGCGGCAGATAACGGGGAGCTGTTTTTT.

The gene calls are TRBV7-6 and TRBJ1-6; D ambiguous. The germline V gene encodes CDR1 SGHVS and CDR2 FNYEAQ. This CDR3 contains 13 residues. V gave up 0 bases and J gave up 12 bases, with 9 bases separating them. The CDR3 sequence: CASSLAAREPLHF. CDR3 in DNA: TGTGCCAGCAGCTTAGCTGCGAGGGAACCCCTCCACTTT.

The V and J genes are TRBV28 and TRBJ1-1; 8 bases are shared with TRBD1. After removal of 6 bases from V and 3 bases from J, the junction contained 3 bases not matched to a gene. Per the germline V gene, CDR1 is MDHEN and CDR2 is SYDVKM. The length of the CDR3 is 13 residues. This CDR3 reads CASSEQGDTEAFF. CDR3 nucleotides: TGTGCCAGCAGCGAACAGGGGGACACTGAAGCTTTCTTT.

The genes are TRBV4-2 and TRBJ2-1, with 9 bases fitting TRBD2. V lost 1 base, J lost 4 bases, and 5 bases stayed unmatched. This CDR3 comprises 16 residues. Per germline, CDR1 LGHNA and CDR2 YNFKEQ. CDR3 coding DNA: TGTGCCAGCAGCCAAGTCGCTAGCGGGGTGTACAATGAGCAGTTCTTC. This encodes CASSQVASGVYNEQFF.

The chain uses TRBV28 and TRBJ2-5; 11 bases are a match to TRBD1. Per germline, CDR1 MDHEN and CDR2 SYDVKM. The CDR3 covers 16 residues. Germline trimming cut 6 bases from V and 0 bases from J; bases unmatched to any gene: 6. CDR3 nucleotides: TGTGCCAGCAGCTCAGGGACAGGGGGGTACCAAGAGACCCAGTACTTC. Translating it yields CASSSGTGGYQETQYF.

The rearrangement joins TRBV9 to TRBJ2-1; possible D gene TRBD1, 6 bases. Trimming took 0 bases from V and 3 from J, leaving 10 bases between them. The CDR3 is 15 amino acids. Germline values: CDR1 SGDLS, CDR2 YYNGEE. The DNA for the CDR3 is TGTGCCAGCAGCGTAGGGACAGCGATCTACAATGAGCAGTTCTTC. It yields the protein CASSVGTAIYNEQFF.

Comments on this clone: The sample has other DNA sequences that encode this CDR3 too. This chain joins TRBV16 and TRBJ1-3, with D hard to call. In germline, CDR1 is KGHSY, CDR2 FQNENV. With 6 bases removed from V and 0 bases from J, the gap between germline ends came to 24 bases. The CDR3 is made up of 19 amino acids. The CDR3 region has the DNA TGTGCCAGCAGGGTAAGACTACCTACCATCTCATTCTCTGGAAACACCATATATTTT. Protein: CASRVRLPTISFSGNTIYF.

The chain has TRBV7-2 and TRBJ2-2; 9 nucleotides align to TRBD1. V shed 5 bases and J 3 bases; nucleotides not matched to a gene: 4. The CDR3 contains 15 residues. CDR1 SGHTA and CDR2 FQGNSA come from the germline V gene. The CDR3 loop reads CASSRTGDDTGELFF. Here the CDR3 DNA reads TGTGCCAGCAGCCGGACAGGGGACGACACCGGGGAGCTGTTTTTT.

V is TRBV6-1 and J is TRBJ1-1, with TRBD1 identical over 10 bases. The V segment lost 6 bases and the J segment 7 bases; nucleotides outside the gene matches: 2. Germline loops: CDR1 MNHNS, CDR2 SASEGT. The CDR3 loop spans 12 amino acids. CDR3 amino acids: CASRGQGSEAFF. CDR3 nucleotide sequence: TGTGCCAGCAGGGGACAGGGGAGTGAAGCTTTCTTT.

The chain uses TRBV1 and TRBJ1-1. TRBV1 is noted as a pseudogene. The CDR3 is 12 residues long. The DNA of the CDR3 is TGCACCCCGGACTGGCGGAACACTGAAGCTTTCTTT. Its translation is CTPDWRNTEAFF.

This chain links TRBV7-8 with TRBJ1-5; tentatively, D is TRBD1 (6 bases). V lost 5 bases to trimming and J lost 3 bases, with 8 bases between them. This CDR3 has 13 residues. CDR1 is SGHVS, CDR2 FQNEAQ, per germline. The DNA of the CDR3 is TGTGCCAGCAGCCGGACAGACAATCAGCCCCAGCATTTT. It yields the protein CASSRTDNQPQHF. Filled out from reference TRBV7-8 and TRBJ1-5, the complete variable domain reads GAGVSQSPRYKVAKRGQDVALRCDPISGHVSLFWYQQALGQGPEFLTYFQNEAQLDKSGLPSDRFFAERPEGSVSTLKIQRTQQEDSAVYLCASSRTDNQPQHFGDGTRLSIL.